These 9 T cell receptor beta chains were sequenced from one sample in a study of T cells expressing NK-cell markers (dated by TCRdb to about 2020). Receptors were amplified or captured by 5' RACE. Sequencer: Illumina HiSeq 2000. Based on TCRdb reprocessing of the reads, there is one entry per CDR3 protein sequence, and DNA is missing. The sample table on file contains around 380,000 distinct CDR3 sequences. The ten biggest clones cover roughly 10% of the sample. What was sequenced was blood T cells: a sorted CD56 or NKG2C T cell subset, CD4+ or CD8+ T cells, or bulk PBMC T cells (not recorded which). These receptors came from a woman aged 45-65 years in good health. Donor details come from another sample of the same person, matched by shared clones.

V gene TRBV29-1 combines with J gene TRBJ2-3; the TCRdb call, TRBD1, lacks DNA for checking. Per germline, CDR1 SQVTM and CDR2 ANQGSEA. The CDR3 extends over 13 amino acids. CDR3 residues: CSGSGAAADTQYF.

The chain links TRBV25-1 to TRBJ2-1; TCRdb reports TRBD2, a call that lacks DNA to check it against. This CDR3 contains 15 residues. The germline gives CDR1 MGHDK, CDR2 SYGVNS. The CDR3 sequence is CASSGAGSPYNEQFF.

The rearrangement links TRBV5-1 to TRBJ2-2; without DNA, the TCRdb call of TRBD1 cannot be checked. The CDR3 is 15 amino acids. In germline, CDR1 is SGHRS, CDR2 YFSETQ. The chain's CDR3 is CASSLRDSNTGELFF.

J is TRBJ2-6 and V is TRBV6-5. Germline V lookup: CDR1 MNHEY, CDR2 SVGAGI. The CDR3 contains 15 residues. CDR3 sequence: CASSEIRTGANVLTF.

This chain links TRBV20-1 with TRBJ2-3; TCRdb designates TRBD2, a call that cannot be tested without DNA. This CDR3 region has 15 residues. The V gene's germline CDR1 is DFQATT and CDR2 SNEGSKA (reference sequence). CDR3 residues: CSASSLAGRTDTQYF.

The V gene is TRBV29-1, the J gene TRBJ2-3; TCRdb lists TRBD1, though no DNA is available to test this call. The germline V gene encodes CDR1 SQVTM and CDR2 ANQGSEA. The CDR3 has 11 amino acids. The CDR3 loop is CSVDVLSTQYF.

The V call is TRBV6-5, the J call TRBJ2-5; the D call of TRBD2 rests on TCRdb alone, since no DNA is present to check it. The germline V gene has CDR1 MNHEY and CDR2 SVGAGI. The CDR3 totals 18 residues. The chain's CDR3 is CASSYSTGTSGRGETQYF.

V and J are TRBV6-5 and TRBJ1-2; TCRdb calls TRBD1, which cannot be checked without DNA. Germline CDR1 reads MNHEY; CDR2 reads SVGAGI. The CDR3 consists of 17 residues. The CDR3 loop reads CASSHGWAQGVAYGYTF.

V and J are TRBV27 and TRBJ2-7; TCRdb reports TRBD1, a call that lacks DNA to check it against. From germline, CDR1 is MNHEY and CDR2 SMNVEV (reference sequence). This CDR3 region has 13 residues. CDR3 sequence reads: CASSFWQGYEQYF.